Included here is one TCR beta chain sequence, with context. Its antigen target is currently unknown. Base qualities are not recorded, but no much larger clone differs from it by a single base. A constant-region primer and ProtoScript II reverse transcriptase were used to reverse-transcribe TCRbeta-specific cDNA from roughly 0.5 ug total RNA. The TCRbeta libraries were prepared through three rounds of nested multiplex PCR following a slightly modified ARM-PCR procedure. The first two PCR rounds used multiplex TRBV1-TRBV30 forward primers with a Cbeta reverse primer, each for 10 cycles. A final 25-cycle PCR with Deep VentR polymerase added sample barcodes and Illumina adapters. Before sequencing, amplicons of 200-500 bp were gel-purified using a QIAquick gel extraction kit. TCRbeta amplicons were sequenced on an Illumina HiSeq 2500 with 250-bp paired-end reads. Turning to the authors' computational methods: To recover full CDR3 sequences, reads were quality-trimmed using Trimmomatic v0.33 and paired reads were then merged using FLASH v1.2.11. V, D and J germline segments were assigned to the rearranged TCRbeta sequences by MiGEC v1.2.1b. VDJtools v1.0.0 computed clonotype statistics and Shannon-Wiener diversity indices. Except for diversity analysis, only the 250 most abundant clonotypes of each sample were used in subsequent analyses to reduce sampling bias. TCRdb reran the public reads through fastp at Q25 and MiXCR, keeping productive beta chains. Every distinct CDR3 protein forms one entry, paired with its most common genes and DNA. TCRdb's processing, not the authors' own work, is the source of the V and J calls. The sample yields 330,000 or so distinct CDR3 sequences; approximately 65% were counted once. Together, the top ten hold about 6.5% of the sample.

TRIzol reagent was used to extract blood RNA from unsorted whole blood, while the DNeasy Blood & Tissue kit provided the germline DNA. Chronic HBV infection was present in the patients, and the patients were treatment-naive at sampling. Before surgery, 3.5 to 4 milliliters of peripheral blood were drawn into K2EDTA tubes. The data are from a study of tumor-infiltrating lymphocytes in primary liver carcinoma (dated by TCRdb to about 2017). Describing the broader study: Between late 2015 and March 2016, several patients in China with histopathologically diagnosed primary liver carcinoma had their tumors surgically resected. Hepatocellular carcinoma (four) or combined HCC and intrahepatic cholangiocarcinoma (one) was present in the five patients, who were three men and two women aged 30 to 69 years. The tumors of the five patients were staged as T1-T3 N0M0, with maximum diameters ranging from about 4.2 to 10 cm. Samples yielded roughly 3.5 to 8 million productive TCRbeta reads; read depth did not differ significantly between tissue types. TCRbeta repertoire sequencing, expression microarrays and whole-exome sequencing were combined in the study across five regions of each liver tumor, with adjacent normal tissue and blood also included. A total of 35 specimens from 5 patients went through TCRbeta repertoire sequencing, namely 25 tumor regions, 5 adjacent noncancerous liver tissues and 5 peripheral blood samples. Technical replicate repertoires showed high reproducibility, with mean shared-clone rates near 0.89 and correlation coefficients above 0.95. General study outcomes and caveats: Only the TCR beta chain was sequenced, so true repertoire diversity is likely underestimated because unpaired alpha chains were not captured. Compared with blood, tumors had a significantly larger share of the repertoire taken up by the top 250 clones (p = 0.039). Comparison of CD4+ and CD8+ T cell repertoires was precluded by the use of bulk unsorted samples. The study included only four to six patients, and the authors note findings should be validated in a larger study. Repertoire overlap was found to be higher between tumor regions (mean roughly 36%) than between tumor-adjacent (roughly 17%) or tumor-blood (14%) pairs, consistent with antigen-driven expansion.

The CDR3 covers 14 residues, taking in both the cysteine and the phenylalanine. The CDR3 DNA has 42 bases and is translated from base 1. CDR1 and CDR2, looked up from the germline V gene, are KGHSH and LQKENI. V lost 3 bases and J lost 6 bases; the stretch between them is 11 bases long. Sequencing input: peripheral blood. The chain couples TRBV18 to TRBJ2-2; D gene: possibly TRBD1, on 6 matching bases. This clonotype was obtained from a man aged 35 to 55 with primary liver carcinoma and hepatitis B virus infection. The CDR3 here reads CASSPQQGPGELFF. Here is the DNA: TGTGCCAGCTCACCCCAACAGGGACCCGGGGAGCTGTTTTTT. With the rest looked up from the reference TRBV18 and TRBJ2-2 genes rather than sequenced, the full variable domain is NAGVMQNPRHLVRRRGQEARLRCSPMKGHSHVYWYRQLPEEGLKFMVYLQKENIIDESGMPKERFSAEFPKEGPSILRIQQVVRGDSAAYFCASSPQQGPGELFFGEGSRLTVL.